This T cell receptor (beta chain) was sequenced for a study of T cells expressing NK-cell markers (dated by TCRdb to the early 2020s). In the study overall: In sorted CD3+CD56+NKG2C+, CD3+CD56+NKG2C- and CD3+CD56-NKG2C+ T-cell subsets from about eight donors, TCR beta-chain repertoires were profiled. Sequencing of the libraries produced 2 x 150 bp reads on Illumina HiSeq 2000/2500, MiSeq or NextSeq. The eight sequenced donors were randomly selected healthy volunteers, three men and five women. Seven of the eight sequenced donors were HCMV-seropositive and one was HCMV-seronegative.

To determine HCMV serostatus, a commercial ELISA kit was used to detect HCMV-specific IgG in serum. Ficoll density gradient centrifugation was used to isolate peripheral blood mononuclear cells from blood. TCRdb names Illumina HiSeq 2000 as the instrument used. TCR beta cDNA libraries were prepared using 5'RACE template switching, which introduced a universal primer site and unique molecular identifiers. Priming for cDNA synthesis came from the TCR beta constant segment, and two successive PCR amplification steps followed. In the original analysis: MIGEC was used to demultiplex reads and group reads by UMI, and MiTCR was used to assemble and quantify clonotypes. To exclude erroneous sequences, any TCR cDNA sequence not supported by at least two reads was discarded. Downstream repertoire analysis used the tcR package, and clonotypes were matched across fractions by CDR3 nucleotide sequence plus V segment. VDJmatch was used to annotate antigen specificity against VDJdb, with one amino acid substitution in CDR3 permitted. The reads underwent TCRdb reprocessing, giving one record for each CDR3 protein sequence and no DNA. The V and J calls follow TCRdb's processing rather than the paper's. This sample's listing comprises fewer than 550,000 distinct CDR3 sequences. The top ten clonotypes cover under 1.5% of the sample.

A note on this clonotype: Its recognized antigen is unknown.

The CDR3 runs 13 amino acids, cysteine and phenylalanine included. No DNA sequence was recorded. The germline V gene (reference sequence) gives CDR1 as MNHEY and CDR2 as SMNVEV. Study-wide findings and limitations: Whether the expanded NKG2C-expressing T cell clones were specific for HCMV antigens remained unclear. Those dominant clonotypes were again the most abundant among CD3+CD56-NKG2C+ cells in several donors, at about 28.3-65%. In six donors, the dominant CD3+CD56+NKG2C+ clonotypes were among the top 10 CD8+ clonotypes and accounted for 1.0-7.0% of CD8+ T cells.

The sequence came from a woman aged 45-59 years in good health. Donor details come from another sample of the same person, matched by shared clones. Here the chain combines TRBV27 and TRBJ1-1; TCRdb gives TRBD1 as the D gene, but with no DNA this cannot be confirmed. Sequencing was carried out using blood T cells: a sorted CD56 or NKG2C T cell subset, CD4+ or CD8+ T cells, or bulk PBMC T cells (not recorded which). The CDR3 protein is CASTSPGGGEAFF.